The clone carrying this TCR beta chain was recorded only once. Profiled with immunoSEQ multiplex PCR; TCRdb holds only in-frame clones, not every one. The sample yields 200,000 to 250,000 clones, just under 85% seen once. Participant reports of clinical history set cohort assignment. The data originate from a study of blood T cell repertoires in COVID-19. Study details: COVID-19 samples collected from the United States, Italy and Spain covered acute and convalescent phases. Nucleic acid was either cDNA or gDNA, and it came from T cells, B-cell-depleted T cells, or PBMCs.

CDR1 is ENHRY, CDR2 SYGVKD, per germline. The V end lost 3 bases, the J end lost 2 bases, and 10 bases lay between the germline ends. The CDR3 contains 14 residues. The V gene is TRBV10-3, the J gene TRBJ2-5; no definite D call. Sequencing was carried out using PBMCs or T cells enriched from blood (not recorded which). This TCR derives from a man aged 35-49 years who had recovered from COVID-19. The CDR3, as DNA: TGTGCCATCAGTGATGGCGGAGCGCAAGAGACCCAGTACTTC. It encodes CAISDGGAQETQYF.